The T cell receptor (beta chain) under discussion was sequenced for a study of shared clonotypes between healthy human individuals. Study as a whole: Three plates were used per donor for CD4 naive, three for CD4 memory, two for CD8 naive and one for CD8 memory.

Splitting of CD4+ cells produced CD45RA+ naive and CD45RA-negative memory subsets. Deep level was the assay's run setting. The method was immunoSEQ multiplex PCR; TCRdb's version includes in-frame clones alone and lacks a portion of them. The data show some 2,500,000 clones, with roughly 93% seen just once and 0.36% held by the top ten. Sequenced sample: naive CD4+ T cells from PBMCs. Documented subset: CD45RA+ positively selected. This clonotype was obtained from a man younger than 30 in good health. Some clones in this sample may be carry-over from other donors' samples.

The CDR3 is CASSLGQAEPYEQYF. The CDR3 DNA reads TGTGCCAGCAGCTTAGGACAGGCGGAACCCTACGAGCAGTACTTC. The rearrangement joins TRBV11-2 to TRBJ2-7, with D possibly TRBD1 on 6 matching bases. Per the germline V gene, CDR1 is SGHAT and CDR2 is FQNNGV. The CDR3 consists of 15 residues. Deletions cut 1 base from V and 2 bases from J, with 12 bases between.